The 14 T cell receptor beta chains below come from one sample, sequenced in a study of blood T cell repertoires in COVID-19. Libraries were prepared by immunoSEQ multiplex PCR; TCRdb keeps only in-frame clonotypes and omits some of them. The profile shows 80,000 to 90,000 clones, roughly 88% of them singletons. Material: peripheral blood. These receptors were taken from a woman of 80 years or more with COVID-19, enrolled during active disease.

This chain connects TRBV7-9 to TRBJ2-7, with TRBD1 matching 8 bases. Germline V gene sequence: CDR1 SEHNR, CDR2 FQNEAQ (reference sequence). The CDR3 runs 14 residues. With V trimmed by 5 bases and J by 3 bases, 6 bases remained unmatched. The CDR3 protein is CASSPGTGDYEQYF. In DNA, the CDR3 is TGTGCCAGCAGCCCCGGGACAGGAGACTACGAGCAGTACTTC.

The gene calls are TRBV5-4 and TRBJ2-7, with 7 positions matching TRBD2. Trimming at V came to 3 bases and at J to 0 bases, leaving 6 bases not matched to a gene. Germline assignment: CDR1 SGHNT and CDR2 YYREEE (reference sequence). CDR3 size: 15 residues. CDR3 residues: CASSWGGGNSYEQYF. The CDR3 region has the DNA TGTGCCAGCAGCTGGGGGGGTGGGAACTCCTACGAGCAGTACTTC. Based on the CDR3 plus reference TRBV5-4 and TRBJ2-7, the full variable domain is ETGVTQSPTHLIKTRGQQVTLRCSSQSGHNTVSWYQQALGQGPQFIFQYYREEENGRGNFPPRFSGLQFPNYSSELNVNALELDDSALYLCASSWGGGNSYEQYFGPGTRLTVT.

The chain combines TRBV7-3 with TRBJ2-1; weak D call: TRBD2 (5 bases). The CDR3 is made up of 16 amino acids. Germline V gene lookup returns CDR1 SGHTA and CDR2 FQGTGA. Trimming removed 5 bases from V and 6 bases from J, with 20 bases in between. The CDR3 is CASSPEGSVASNEQFF. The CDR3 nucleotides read TGTGCCAGCAGCCCCGAGGGCAGTGTTGCCTCCAATGAGCAGTTCTTC.

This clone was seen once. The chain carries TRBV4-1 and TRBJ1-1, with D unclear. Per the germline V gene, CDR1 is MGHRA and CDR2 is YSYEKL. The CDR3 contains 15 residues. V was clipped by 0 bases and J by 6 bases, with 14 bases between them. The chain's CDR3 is CASSQDYGEWSEAFF. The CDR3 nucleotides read TGCGCCAGCAGCCAAGATTACGGGGAATGGTCTGAAGCTTTCTTT.

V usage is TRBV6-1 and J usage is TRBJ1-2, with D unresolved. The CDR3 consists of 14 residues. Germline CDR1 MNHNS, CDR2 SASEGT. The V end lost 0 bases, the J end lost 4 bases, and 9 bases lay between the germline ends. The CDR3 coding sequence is TGTGCCAGCAGTGAAGCGTGGGCCGGCTATGGCTACACCTTC. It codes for CASSEAWAGYGYTF.

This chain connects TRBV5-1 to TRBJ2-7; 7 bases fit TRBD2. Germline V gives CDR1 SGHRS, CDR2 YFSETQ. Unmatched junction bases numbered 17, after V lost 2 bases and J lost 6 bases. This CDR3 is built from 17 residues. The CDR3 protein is CASSFGEGAAGEGEQYF. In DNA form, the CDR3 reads TGCGCCAGCAGCTTTGGGGAAGGTGCTGCGGGAGAGGGCGAGCAGTACTTC. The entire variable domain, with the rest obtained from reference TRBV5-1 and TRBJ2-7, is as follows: KAGVTQTPRYLIKTRGQQVTLSCSPISGHRSVSWYQQTPGQGLQFLFEYFSETQRNKGNFPGRFSGRQFSNSRSEMNVSTLELGDSALYLCASSFGEGAAGEGEQYFGPGTRLTVT.

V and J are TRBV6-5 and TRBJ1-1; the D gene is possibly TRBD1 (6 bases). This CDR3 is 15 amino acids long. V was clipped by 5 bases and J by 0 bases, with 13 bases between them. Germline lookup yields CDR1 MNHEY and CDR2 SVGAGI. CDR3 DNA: TGTGCCAGCAGTACCCCCGGGACACTGAACACTGAAGCTTTCTTT. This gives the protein CASSTPGTLNTEAFF.

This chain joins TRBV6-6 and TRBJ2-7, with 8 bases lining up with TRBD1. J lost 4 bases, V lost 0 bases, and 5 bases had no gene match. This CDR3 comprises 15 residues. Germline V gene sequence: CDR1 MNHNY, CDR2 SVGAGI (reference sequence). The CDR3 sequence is CASSYSGQGKYEQYF. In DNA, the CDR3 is TGTGCCAGCAGTTACTCAGGACAGGGAAAGTACGAGCAGTACTTC.

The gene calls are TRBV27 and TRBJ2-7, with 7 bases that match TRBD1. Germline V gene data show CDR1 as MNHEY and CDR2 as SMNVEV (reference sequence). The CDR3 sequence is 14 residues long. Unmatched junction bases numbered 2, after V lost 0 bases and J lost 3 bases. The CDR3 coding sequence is TGTGCCAGCAGTTTATCAGGGGGCCTCTACGAGCAGTACTTC. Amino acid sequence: CASSLSGGLYEQYF.

The CDR3 sequence is CASHPGRGRSSEAFF. DNA of the CDR3: TGTGCCTCCCACCCCGGCAGGGGCCGAAGCTCTGAAGCTTTCTTT. The chain is built from TRBV30 and TRBJ1-1, with D tentatively TRBD1 (6 bases). Looked up from germline, CDR1 is GTSNPN and CDR2 is SVGIG (reference sequence). CDR3 size: 15 residues. Trimming shortened V by 7 bases and J by 6 bases, and 24 bases separated the two germline ends.

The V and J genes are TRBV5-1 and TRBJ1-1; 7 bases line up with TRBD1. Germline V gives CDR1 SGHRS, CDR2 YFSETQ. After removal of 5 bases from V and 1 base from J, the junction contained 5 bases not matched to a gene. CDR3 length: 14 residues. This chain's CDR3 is CASSRGDRNTEAFF. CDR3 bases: TGCGCCAGCAGTCGAGGGGACAGGAACACTGAAGCTTTCTTT.

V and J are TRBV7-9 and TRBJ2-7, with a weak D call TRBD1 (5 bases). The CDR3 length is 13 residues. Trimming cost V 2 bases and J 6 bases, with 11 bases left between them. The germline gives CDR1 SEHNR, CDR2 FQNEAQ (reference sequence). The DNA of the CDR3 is TGTGCCAGCAGCTTACTCAGGGTAGCCGAGCAGTACTTC. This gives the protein CASSLLRVAEQYF.

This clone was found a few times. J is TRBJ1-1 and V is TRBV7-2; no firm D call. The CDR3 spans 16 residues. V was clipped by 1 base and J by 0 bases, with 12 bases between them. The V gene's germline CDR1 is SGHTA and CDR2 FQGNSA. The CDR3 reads CASSLDSGVMNTEAFF. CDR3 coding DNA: TGTGCCAGCAGCTTAGACTCCGGAGTAATGAACACTGAAGCTTTCTTT. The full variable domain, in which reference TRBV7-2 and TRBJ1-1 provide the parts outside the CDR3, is GAGVSQSPSNKVTEKGKDVELRCDPISGHTALYWYRQSLGQGLEFLIYFQGNSAPDKSGLPSDRFSAERTGGSVSTLTIQRTQQEDSAVYLCASSLDSGVMNTEAFFGQGTRLTVV.

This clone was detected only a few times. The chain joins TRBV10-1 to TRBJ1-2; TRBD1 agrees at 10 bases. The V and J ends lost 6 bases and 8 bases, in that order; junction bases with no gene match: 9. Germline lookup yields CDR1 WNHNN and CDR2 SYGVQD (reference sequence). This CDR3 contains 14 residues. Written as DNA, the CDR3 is TGCGCCAGCAGAGCGGGACAGGGGACATTCGGCTACACCTTC. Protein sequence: CASRAGQGTFGYTF.